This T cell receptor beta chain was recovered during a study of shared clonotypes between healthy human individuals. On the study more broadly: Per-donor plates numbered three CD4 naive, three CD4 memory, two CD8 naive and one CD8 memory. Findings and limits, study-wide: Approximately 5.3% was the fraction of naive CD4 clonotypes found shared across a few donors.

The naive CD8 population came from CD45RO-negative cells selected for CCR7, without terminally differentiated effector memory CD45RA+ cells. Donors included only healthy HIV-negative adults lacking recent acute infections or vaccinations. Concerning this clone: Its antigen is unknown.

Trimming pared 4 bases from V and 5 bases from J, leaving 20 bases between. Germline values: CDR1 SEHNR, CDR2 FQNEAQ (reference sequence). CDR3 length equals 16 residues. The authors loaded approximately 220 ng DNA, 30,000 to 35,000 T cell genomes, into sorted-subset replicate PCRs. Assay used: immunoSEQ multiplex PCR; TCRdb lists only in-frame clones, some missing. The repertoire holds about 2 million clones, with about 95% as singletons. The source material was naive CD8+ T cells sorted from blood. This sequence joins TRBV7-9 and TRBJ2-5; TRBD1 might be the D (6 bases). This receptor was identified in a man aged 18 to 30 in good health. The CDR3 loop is CASSSQIGGLPETQYF. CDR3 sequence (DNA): TGTGCCAGCAGCTCCCAGATTGGGGGCCTTCCTGAGACCCAGTACTTC.